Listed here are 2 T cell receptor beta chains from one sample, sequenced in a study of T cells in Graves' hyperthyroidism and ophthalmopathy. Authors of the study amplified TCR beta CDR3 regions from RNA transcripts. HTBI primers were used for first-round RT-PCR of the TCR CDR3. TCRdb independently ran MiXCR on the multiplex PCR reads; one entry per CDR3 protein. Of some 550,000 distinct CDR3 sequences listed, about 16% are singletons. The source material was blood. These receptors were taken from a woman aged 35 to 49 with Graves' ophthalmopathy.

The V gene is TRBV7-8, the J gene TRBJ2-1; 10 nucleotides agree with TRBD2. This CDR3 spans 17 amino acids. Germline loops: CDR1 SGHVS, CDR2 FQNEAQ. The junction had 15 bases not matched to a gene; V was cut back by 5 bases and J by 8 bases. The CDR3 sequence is CASSPELAGVKGDEQFF. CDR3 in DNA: TGTGCCAGCAGCCCCGAGCTAGCGGGAGTTAAGGGCGATGAGCAGTTCTTC.

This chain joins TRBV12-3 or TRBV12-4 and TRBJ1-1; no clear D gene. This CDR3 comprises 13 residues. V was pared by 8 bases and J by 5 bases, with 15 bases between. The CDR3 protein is CASESTKGTEAFF. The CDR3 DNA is TGTGCCAGCGAATCCACCAAAGGGACTGAAGCTTTCTTT.